The T cell receptor (beta chain) under discussion was sequenced for a study of T-cell reconstitution after alpha-beta-depleted transplantation in children. The CDR3 loop spans 19 amino acids. In germline, CDR1 is SNHLY, CDR2 FYNNEI. The V gene end was trimmed by 10 bases and the J gene end by 0 bases; junction bases not matched to a gene: 18. Preparing the TCRbeta library involved the use of unique molecular identifiers. One entry per CDR3 protein results from TCRdb running MiXCR on the PCR reads. The table has 490,000 or so distinct CDR3 sequences, under 15% seen once. V usage is TRBV2 and J usage is TRBJ2-1; 10 positions match TRBD2. The sequencing here drew on PBMCs from the stem cell graft donor, taken from the stem cell graft. This clonotype was sampled from a human donor who donated a stem cell graft to a child with combined immunodeficiency. CDR3 region: CAICSYGLAGASSYNEQFF. The CDR3, as DNA: TGTGCCATCTGTTCCTATGGCCTAGCGGGGGCGAGCTCCTACAATGAGCAGTTCTTC.